The T cell receptor (beta chain) under discussion was sequenced for a study of blood T cell repertoires in COVID-19. Study details: Samples came from the United States, Italy and Spain, spanning acute and convalescent COVID-19. Sample material is recorded as cDNA or gDNA derived from T cells, B-cell-depleted T cells, or PBMCs.

V was cut by 4 bases and J by 2 bases, with 19 bases left in between. This CDR3 spans 16 amino acids. Germline CDR1 is SGHDT and CDR2 is YYEEEE. This clone was counted only a few times. The authors' processing: Amplification of reference gene primers was used by the study to estimate nucleated cell counts. The protocol was immunoSEQ multiplex PCR, while the TCRdb copy is restricted to in-frame clones and leaves out a portion. That table gives V, J and clone size, and the DNA gave D and trimming. The table has about 330,000 clones, 86% seen once. The sample taken for sequencing was peripheral blood. The chain uses TRBV5-6 and TRBJ2-7; TRBD1 is a possible D gene (6 bases). This TCR derives from a woman between 45 and 65 years old with acute or convalescent COVID-19. As DNA, the CDR3 is TGTGCCAGCAGCGCTGGGATTCGGACAGAAACCTACGAGCAGTACTTC. This sequence encodes CASSAGIRTETYEQYF.